The clone carrying this T cell receptor (beta chain) was found a few times. Antigen: not known. Constant-segment primers and 5'RACE yielded cDNA libraries for TCR alpha and TCR beta, each carrying sample barcodes and UMIs. TCRdb called the 5' RACE reads again in MiXCR, with one record for every CDR3 protein. This table has hundreds of thousands of distinct CDR3 sequences, 15% to 20% appearing once. This CDR3 contains 13 residues. CDR1 is SGHTA and CDR2 is FQGNSA in the germline V gene. The V end was cut by 3 bases, the J end by 3 bases, with 6 bases between. The sample is drawn from a study of T-cell memory formation after mild COVID-19. Study results and caveats: Contracting CD4+ clones were located mainly in CM and EM, and CD8+ clones in EMRA. Contracting clones from day 15 to 85 had balanced CD4/CD8; later expanders favoured CD4+.

This sequence originates from an adult woman who had mild COVID-19 (a few samples of this study predate the infection). Cell type and time point are not known. The sample consisted of PBMCs or a T cell subset sorted from them (not recorded which). J is TRBJ1-5 and V is TRBV7-2, with D unresolved. CDR3 region: CASSLEHNQPQHF. The CDR3, as DNA: TGTGCCAGCAGCTTGGAGCACAATCAGCCCCAGCATTTT.